This TCR beta chain appears in the sequencing data of a study of cytomegalovirus exposure and HLA in healthy donors. Findings and caveats of the study: It was reportedly the case that the classifier diagnosed cytomegalovirus status with high specificity and sensitivity.

Primers for the PCR totalled 60 Vbeta and 13 Jbeta. Sequenced by immunoSEQ multiplex PCR; TCRdb stores in-frame clones only, minus some. The repertoire shows more than 70,000 clones; the top ten hold roughly 1.5%. Turning to this clone: Its matching antigen is unknown.

The specimen was PBMCs. This receptor was taken from a woman aged 55-69 years in good health and CMV-seronegative.

The CDR3 nucleotides are TGTGCCAGTAGTATAATCGGAGGGGTTTTATCAGCTGGGGCCAACGTCCTGACTTTC. Its translation is CASSIIGGVLSAGANVLTF. V is TRBV19 and J is TRBJ2-6; perhaps TRBD2 as D (6 bases). Germline V gene sequence: CDR1 LNHDA, CDR2 SQIVND (reference sequence). The CDR3 totals 19 residues. Trimming stripped 2 bases from V and 2 bases from J, with 19 bases between.